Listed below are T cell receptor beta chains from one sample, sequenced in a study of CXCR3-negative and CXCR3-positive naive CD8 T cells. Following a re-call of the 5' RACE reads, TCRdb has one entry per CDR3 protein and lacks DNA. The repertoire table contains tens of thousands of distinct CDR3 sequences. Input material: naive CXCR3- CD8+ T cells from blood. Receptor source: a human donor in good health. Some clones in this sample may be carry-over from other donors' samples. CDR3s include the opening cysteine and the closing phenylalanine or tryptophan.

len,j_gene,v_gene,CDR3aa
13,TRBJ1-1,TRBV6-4,CASSVQGRTEAFF
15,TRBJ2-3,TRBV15,CATSRDRVAGDTQYF
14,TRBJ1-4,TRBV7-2,CASSLGTGVEKLFF
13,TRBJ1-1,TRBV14,CASSLGQGWAAFF
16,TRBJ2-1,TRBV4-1,CASSQEPGLVVNEQFF
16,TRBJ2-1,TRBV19,CASSIGQGLSYNEQFF
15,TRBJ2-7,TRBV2,CASSDPGQGPHEQYF
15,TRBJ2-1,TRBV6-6,CASSLLVSEYNEQFF
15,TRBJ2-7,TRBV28,CASQNPEQGLDEQYF
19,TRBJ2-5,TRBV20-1,CSARGLAGGFRHVQETQYF
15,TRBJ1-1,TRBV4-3,CASSQGWGPETEAFF
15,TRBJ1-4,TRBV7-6,CASSSGWAGPEKLFF
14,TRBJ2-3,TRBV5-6,CASSFNRITDTQYF
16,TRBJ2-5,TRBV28,CASSRPWLGGAETQYF
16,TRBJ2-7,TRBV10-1,CASSESSGERSYEQYF
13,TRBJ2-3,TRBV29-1,CSGWGGSTDTQYF
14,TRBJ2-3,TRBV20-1,CSARPTALADTQYF
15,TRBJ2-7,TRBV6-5,CASSYGTVSSYEQYF
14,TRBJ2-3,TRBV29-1,CSAPPLRAADTQYF
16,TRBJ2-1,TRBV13,CATRLKRQGVVLEQFF
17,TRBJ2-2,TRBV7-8,CASSLGSGASNTGELFF
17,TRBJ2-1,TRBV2,CASCNSGSVKSYNEQFF
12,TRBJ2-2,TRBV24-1,CATSSRVGELFF
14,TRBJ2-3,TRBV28,CASSWDRSTDTQYF
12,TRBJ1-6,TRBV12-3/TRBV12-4,CASSGVDSPLHF